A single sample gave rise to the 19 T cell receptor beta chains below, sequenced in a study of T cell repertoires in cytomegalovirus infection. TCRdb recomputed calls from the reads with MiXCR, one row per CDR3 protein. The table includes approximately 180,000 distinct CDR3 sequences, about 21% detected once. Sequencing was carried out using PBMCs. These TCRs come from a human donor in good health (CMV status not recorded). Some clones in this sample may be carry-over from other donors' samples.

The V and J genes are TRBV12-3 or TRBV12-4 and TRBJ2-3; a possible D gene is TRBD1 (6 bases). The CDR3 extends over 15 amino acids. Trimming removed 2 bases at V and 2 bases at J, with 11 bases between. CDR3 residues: CASSLQGTTTDTQYF. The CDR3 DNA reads TGTGCCAGCAGTTTACAGGGGACCACCACAGATACGCAGTATTTT.

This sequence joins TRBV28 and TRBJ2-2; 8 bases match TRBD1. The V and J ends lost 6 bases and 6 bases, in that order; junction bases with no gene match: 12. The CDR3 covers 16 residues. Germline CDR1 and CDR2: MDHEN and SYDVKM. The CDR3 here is CASSGQGLRTAGELFF. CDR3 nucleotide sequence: TGTGCCAGCAGCGGACAGGGACTTCGAACAGCCGGGGAGCTGTTTTTT.

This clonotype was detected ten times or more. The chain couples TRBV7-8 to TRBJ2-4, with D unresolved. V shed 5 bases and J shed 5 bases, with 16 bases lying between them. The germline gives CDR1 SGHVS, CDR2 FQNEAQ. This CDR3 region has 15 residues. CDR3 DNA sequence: TGTGCCAGCAGCAACTATGAAGGGATTCAAAACATTCAGTACTTC. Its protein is CASSNYEGIQNIQYF.

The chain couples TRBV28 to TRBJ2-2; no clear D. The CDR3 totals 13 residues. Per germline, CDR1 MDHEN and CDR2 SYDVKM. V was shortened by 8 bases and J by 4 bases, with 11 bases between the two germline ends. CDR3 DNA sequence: TGTGCCAGCGAAGGGTGGAGCACCGGGGAGCTGTTTTTT. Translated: CASEGWSTGELFF.

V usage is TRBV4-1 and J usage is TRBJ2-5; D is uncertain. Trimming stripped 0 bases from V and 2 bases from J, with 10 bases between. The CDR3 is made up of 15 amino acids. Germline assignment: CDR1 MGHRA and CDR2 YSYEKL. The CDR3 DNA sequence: TGCGCCAGCAGCCAAGAGTCCAGGTTACAAGAGACCCAGTACTTC. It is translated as CASSQESRLQETQYF.

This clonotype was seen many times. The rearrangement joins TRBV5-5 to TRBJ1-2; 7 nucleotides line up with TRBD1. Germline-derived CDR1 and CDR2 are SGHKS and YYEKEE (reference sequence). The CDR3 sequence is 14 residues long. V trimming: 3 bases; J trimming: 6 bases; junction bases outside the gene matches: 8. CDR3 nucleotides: TGTGCCAGCAGCTCTACAAGGGGGCGCGATGGCTACACCTTC. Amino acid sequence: CASSSTRGRDGYTF.

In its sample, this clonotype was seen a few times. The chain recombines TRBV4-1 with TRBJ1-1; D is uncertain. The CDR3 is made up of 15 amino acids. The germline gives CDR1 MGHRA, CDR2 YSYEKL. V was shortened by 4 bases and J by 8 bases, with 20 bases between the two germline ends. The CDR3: CASSPDNPRRLEAFF. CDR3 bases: TGCGCCAGCAGCCCCGATAATCCGAGACGTTTAGAAGCTTTCTTT.

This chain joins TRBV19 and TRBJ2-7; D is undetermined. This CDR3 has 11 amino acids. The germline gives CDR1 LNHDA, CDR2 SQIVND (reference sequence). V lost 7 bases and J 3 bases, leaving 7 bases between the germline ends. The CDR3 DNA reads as TGTGCCAGTAAGGCCAACTACGAGCAGTACTTC. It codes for CASKANYEQYF.

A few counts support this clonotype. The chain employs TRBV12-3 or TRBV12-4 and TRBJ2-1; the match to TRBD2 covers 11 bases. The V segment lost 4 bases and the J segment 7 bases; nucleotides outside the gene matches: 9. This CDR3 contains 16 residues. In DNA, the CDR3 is TGTGCCAGCAGTTCGATCCTAGCGGGGGGATTTAATGAGCAGTTCTTC. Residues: CASSSILAGGFNEQFF.

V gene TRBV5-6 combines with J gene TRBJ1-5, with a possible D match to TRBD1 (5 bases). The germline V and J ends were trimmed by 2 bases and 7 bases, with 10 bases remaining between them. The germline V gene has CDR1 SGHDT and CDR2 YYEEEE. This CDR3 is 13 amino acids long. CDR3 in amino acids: CASSFGGEQPQHF. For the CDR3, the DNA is TGTGCCAGCAGCTTCGGAGGGGAACAGCCCCAGCATTTT.

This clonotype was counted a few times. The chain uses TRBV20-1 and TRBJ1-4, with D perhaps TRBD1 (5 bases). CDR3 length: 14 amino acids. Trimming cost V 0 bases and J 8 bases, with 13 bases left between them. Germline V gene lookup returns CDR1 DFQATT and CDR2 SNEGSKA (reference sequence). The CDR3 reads CSARDYRRGEKLFF. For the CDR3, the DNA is TGCAGTGCTAGAGATTACAGGCGCGGAGAAAAACTGTTTTTT.

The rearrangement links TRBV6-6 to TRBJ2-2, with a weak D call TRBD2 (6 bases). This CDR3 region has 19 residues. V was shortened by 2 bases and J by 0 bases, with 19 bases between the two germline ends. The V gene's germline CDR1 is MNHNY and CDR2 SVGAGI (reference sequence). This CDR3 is CASSYRPELAGTNTGELFF. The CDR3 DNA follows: TGTGCCAGCAGTTACCGCCCCGAACTAGCCGGAACGAACACCGGGGAGCTGTTTTTT.

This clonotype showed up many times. The CDR3 bases are TGTGCCAGCAGCTCCGAATCGGGAGGTACAGTTGAGCAGTTCTTC. It yields the protein CASSSESGGTVEQFF. The chain joins TRBV7-2 to TRBJ2-1; 7 bases fit TRBD2. CDR1 is SGHTA and CDR2 is FQGNSA in the germline V gene. The CDR3 is made up of 15 amino acids. Trimming at V came to 4 bases and at J to 9 bases, leaving 12 bases not matched to a gene.

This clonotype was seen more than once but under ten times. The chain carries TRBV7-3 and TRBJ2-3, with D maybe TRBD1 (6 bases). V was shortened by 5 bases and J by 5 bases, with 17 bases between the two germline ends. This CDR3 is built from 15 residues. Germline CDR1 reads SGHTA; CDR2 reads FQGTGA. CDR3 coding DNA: TGTGCCAGCAGCACCAGGGGCGGAGCGCTAGATACGCAGTATTTT. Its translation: CASSTRGGALDTQYF.

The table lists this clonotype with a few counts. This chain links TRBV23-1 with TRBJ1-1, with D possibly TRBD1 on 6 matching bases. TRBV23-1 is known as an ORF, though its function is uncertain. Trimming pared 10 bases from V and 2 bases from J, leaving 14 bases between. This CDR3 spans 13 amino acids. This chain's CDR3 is CANLLRGNTEAFF. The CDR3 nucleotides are TGCGCCAACCTCCTCAGGGGCAACACTGAAGCTTTCTTT.

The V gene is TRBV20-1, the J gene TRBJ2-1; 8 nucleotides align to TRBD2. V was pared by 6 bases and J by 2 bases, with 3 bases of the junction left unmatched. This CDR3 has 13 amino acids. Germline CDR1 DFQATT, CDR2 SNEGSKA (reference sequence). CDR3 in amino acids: CSANSGAYNEQFF. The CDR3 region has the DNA TGCAGTGCAAATAGCGGGGCCTACAATGAGCAGTTCTTC.

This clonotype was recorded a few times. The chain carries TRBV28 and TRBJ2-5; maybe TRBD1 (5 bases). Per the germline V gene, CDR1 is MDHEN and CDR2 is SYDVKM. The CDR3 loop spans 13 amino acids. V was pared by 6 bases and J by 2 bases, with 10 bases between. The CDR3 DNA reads TGTGCCAGCAGCCTAGGGGCACAAGAGACCCAGTACTTC. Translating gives CASSLGAQETQYF.

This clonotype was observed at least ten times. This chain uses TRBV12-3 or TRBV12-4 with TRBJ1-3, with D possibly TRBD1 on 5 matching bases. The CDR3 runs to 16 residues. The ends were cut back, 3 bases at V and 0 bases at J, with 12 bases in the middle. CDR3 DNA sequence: TGTGCCAGCAGTTTCGGGGCGCGGGCCTCTGGAAACACCATATATTTT. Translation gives CASSFGARASGNTIYF.

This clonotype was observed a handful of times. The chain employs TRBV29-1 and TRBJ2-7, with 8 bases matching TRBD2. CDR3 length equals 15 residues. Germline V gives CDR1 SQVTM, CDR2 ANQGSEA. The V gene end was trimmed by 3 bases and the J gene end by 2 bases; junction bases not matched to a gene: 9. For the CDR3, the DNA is TGCAGCGTTGAGCCCCCCCGCGGGAGGCCCTACGAGCAGTACTTC. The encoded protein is CSVEPPRGRPYEQYF.